The T cell receptor (beta chain) under discussion was sequenced for a study of blood T cells in healthy people across ages. About the study: The template switching approach captured approximately one barcoded beta molecule for every two T cells.

This CDR3 comprises 15 residues. The germline V gene has CDR1 MRHNA and CDR2 SNTAGT. Germline trimming cut 5 bases from V and 7 bases from J; bases unmatched to any gene: 10. Combining a sample-barcoded 5' primer with a J-beta primer mix, a second PCR ran for 7 to 11 cycles. All samples yielded 2.5 million or more CDR3-containing paired-end reads. TCRdb reanalysed the 5' RACE reads using MiXCR and keeps one entry per CDR3 protein. Of 790,000 or so distinct CDR3 sequences in the sample, roughly three fifths were seen once. The specimen sequenced was blood. This chain links TRBV6-4 with TRBJ2-3; 9 bases line up with TRBD1. This TCR was recovered from a man between 35 and 55 years old in good health. The CDR3: CASSQKTGGKNTQYF. CDR3 DNA sequence: TGTGCCAGCAGTCAAAAAACAGGGGGCAAAAATACGCAGTATTTT.